What follows is one T cell receptor (beta chain) and its context. This clonotype was picked up many times. Its antigen is still unknown. Per-base quality was not reported, and no clone a single base away is much larger than it. This entry is derived from a study of T cells in Graves' hyperthyroidism and ophthalmopathy (dated by TCRdb to about 2019). Regarding the complete study: Peripheral blood was sampled at the time of initial diagnosis, prior to any treatment. After blood sampling, hyperthyroidism patients were treated with methimazole at a starting dose of 30 mg daily, and ophthalmopathy patients were treated with high-dose intravenous methylprednisolone. The approximately 100 discovery patients were divided at random into training and test sets in a 7:3 ratio. Prospective prediction of ophthalmopathy was tested in an independent validation cohort of fewer than 20 hyperthyroidism patients and 17 patients who later progressed to ophthalmopathy. TCR Vbeta CDR3 sequencing of 120 to 150 peripheral blood samples (fewer than 45 ophthalmopathy, 75 hyperthyroidism and roughly 17 progressor patients) is reported in the paper. To identify distinguishing TCR V-J signatures, a discovery cohort of about 100 patients was used, comprising approximately 40 with Graves' ophthalmopathy and approximately 57 with stable Graves' hyperthyroidism. In addition, the study compared T-cell repertoires in thyroid tissue and in blood from five or six Graves' hyperthyroidism patients.

The TCR beta CDR3 regions were amplified from RNA transcripts. For the first round of RT-PCR on the TCR CDR3, the HTBI primer set was used together with the Qiagen OneStep RT-PCR kit. A second multiplex PCR round built the libraries, followed by size selection and purification. Libraries were sequenced paired-end with 100 bp reads on an Illumina HiSeq2000. The paper's data handling went like this. SOAPnuke was used to process the raw data, removing reads that contained adapters or uncalled bases, had a mean Phred below 15, or lacked an exact match to the constant primer or identifier. High-quality paired reads were merged with COPE v1.2.5, and unique nucleotide sequences were defined as clonotypes. MiTCR v1.1 was used to align the clonotypes against IMGT TRBV, TRBD and TRBJ reference segments. Analysis was restricted to V-J combinations with a frequency above 0.0001, which covered about 99% of repertoires. The TCS score was defined as F50 (clonal expansion) divided by E x V (chaos), with BLOSUM62-based TCRdist calculated between CDR3 peptides within each V-J. Welch's t-statistics and random forest reduced approximately 520 V-J features to 13, which were used in a naive Bayes classifier (R e1071). The public reads were reprocessed in TCRdb via fastp at Q25 and MiXCR, keeping in-frame beta chains. CDR3 protein duplicates are merged, each entry listing the most common genes and DNA. It is TCRdb's table, rather than the study itself, that gives the V and J calls and clone size. Here the sample has approximately 380,000 distinct CDR3 sequences; roughly 18% occur a single time. The ten most abundant clones make up 35% to 45% of the sample.

The paper as a whole reports these results and caveats: During validation, the model predicted progression to ophthalmopathy a median of approximately 7 months ahead of onset, with around 70% sensitivity and almost 75% specificity. Most expanded thyroid clonotypes (frequency above 0.001) were also found in blood, which suggests that blood repertoires may mirror thyroid immune responses. No statistical method was used to set the sample size in advance, and investigators knew the group allocation. In cross-validation, a model built on a 13 V-J signature told ophthalmopathy apart from stable hyperthyroidism with 85% to 90% sensitivity and roughly 82% specificity, and in testing the same model reached 80%/75%.

V is reduced by 1 base and J by 0 bases, leaving a spacing of 10 bases between them. The CDR3 measures 15 amino acids from cysteine to phenylalanine. Only the CDR3 region is kept as DNA, spanning 45 bases read in frame from base 1. As encoded in the germline V gene, CDR1 is SGHAT while CDR2 is FQNNGV. In the ophthalmopathy patients, disease was moderately to severely active, with a Clinical Activity Score of 3 or more, a NOSPECS grade of 4 or more, and a duration of less than 3 months. Any patient with an uncontrolled infection, another autoimmune disease, pregnancy or lactation was excluded. Clinical symptoms, serum thyroxine and TRAb, thyroid ultrasound, and orbital computed tomography formed the basis for the diagnoses. Ficoll-Paque density gradient centrifugation was used to isolate PBMCs from around 9.1 ml of fresh peripheral blood. Total RNA was extracted using Trizol reagent, and RNA quality was assessed on an Agilent 2100 Bioanalyzer.

The sample taken for sequencing was blood. The rearranged segments are TRBV11-2 and TRBJ2-7; the D gene lacks a confident call. The receptor was derived from a man aged 18 to 30 with Graves' ophthalmopathy. The DNA reads TGTGCCAGCAGCTTAGGCTATCCTCCCTCCTACGAGCAGTACTTC. This is translated as CASSLGYPPSYEQYF.